Given below is one T cell receptor beta chain in context. These data are taken from a study of control samples from healthy donors and cancer patients. V was cut by 6 bases and J by 2 bases, with 14 bases left in between. From germline, CDR1 is SGHDT and CDR2 YYEEEE. The CDR3 totals 14 residues. TCRdb keeps only in-frame clones here, not all; method: immunoSEQ multiplex PCR. The top ten clones hold 5.7% of a sample with 150,000 to 180,000 clones, around 96% of them seen once. This rearrangement joins TRBV5-6 to TRBJ1-2, with TRBD1 as a possible D gene (5 bases). The origin of this receptor is a man aged 35 to 55 in good health. Sample: blood. The CDR3 region is CASTFRDVNYGYTF. In DNA form, the CDR3 reads TGTGCCAGCACCTTCCGGGACGTAAACTATGGCTACACCTTC.